Following are 8 T cell receptor beta chains from one sample sequenced in a study of T cells in Graves' hyperthyroidism and ophthalmopathy. The TCR beta CDR3 regions underwent amplification using RNA transcripts as the source. HTBI primers drove first-round RT-PCR of the TCR CDR3. TCRdb analysed the multiplex PCR reads with MiXCR anew, one entry per CDR3 protein. Among approximately 740,000 distinct CDR3 sequences listed, 13% to 15% were seen once. Sequenced input: blood. Receptors originate from a woman aged 18 to 35 with Graves' hyperthyroidism.

The rearrangement links TRBV18 to TRBJ2-5, with 8 bases identical to TRBD1. Germline values: CDR1 KGHSH, CDR2 LQKENI. There are 16 residues in the CDR3. The V segment lost 2 bases and the J segment 0 bases; nucleotides outside the gene matches: 5. Here the CDR3 DNA reads TGTGCCAGCTCACCATGGACAGGGTCGTACCAAGAGACCCAGTACTTC. The encoded protein is CASSPWTGSYQETQYF. Full variable domain (outside the CDR3, taken from reference TRBV18 and TRBJ2-5): NAGVMQNPRHLVRRRGQEARLRCSPMKGHSHVYWYRQLPEEGLKFMVYLQKENIIDESGMPKERFSAEFPKEGPSILRIQQVVRGDSAAYFCASSPWTGSYQETQYFGPGTRLLVL.

A note on this clonotype: One base away lies a much larger clone, so this may be a sequencing read error. The rearrangement uses TRBV3-1 and TRBJ2-1; possibly TRBD1 or TRBD2 for D (5 bases each). Germline CDR1 is LGHDT and CDR2 is YNNKEL (reference sequence). The CDR3 covers 12 residues. Here the CDR3 DNA reads TGTGTCAGCAGCCTAAGGGGAGATCGGCAGTTCTTC. It encodes CVSSLRGDRQFF.

The table lists this clonotype with a count of one. The genes are TRBV29-1 and TRBJ1-1; no firm D call. Trimming removed 4 bases at V and 4 bases at J, with 19 bases between. Germline V gene lookup returns CDR1 SQVTM and CDR2 ANQGSEA. This CDR3 region has 15 residues. Here the CDR3 reads CSVGLDATLGTEAFF. The CDR3 DNA sequence: TGCAGCGTTGGTCTAGACGCCACCTTGGGCACTGAAGCTTTCTTT.

The chain employs TRBV6-2 or TRBV6-3 and TRBJ2-1, with 9 bases fitting TRBD2. The CDR3 has 17 amino acids. Trimming removed 6 bases from V and 0 bases from J; junction bases left unmatched: 9. CDR1 is MNHEY and CDR2 is SVGEGT in the germline V gene. CDR3 region: CASSHKSSGVSYNEQFF. The DNA for the CDR3 is TGTGCCAGCAGCCACAAATCTAGCGGGGTCTCCTACAATGAGCAGTTCTTC.

This clonotype was picked up many times. V gene TRBV18 combines with J gene TRBJ1-1, with 7 bases fitting TRBD1. The junction had 8 bases not matched to a gene; V was cut back by 6 bases and J by 4 bases. There are 14 residues in the CDR3. The germline CDR1 and CDR2 sequences are KGHSH and LQKENI. The CDR3 nucleotides are TGTGCCAGCTCCTCCGACAGGGTTATCACTGAAGCTTTCTTT. It translates to CASSSDRVITEAFF.

This clonotype was found many times. This chain links TRBV7-9 with TRBJ1-1; 11 nucleotides line up with TRBD1. CDR3 length: 16 residues. CDR1 is SEHNR, CDR2 FQNEAQ, per germline (reference sequence). V dropped 1 base and J dropped 3; count of bases not matched to a gene: 4. CDR3 DNA: TGTGCCAGCAGCTTAGGGGGGACAGGGGGGTACACTGAAGCTTTCTTT. Translated, it gives CASSLGGTGGYTEAFF.

The rearrangement links TRBV5-5 to TRBJ1-6, with 8 bases lining up with TRBD1. With 3 bases clipped from V and 10 bases from J, the junction kept 12 bases outside the gene matches. The CDR3 runs 16 residues. CDR1 is SGHKS, CDR2 YYEKEE, per germline (reference sequence). The CDR3: CASSYSRQGPRSPLHF. In DNA form, the CDR3 reads TGTGCCAGCAGCTATTCACGACAGGGGCCGAGGTCACCCCTCCACTTT.

This clonotype has at least ten counts. The CDR3 DNA is TGCAGCGTCCGTACGCCCGGGACAGGGTTGGGCATTCAGTACTTC. Protein: CSVRTPGTGLGIQYF. V usage is TRBV29-1 and J usage is TRBJ2-4; 9 bases match TRBD1. V lost 6 bases and J lost 9; bases outside the gene matches: 15. This CDR3 is built from 15 residues. Looked up from germline, CDR1 is SQVTM and CDR2 is ANQGSEA.